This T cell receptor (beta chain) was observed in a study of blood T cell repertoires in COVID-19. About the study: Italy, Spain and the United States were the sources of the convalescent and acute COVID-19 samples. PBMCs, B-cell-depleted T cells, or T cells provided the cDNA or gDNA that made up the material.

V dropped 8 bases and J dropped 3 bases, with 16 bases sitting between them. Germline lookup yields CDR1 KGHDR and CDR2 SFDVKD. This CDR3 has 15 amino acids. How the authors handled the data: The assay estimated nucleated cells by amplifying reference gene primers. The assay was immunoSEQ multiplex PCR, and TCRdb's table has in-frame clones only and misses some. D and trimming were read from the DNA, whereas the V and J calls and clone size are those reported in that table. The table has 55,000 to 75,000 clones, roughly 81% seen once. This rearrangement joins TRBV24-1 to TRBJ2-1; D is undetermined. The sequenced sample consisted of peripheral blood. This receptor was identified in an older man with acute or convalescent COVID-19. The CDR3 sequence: CATTVRRINYNEQFF. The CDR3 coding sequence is TGTGCCACCACCGTGAGGCGAATAAACTACAATGAGCAGTTCTTC.